Below are 30 T cell receptor beta chains sequenced from a single sample in a study of blood T cell repertoires in COVID-19. This table comes from immunoSEQ multiplex PCR, and its TCRdb copy is limited to in-frame clones, with some not included. This sample has 250,000 or so clones, with 80% to 90% found just once. Material for sequencing was PBMCs or T cells enriched from blood (not recorded which). The source of these receptors is a woman in her forties who had been exposed to COVID-19.

The rearrangement uses TRBV7-2 and TRBJ2-3, with 12 bases lining up with TRBD2. J was trimmed by 4 bases and V by 5 bases; bases with no gene match: 1. Germline-derived CDR1 and CDR2 are SGHTA and FQGNSA. This CDR3 comprises 14 residues. CDR3 bases: TGTGCCAGCAGCCGGACTAGCGGGGCAGATACGCAGTATTTT. It specifies CASSRTSGADTQYF.

V is TRBV10-3 and J is TRBJ2-1; a weak D match, TRBD2 (6 bases). The CDR3 sequence is 11 residues long. Germline values: CDR1 ENHRY, CDR2 SYGVKD. V shed 11 bases and J shed 10 bases, with 15 bases lying between them. CDR3 in amino acids: CAGGDLGEQFF. The CDR3 coding sequence is TGTGCCGGCGGGGACCTTGGGGAGCAGTTCTTC.

V and J are TRBV5-1 and TRBJ2-5; maybe TRBD1 (5 bases). CDR3 length: 14 amino acids. The germline V and J ends were trimmed by 3 bases and 0 bases, with 9 bases remaining between them. In germline, CDR1 is SGHRS, CDR2 YFSETQ. The CDR3 coding sequence is TGCGCCAGCAGCTCCGGACAAGACCAAGAGACCCAGTACTTC. Translation gives CASSSGQDQETQYF.

The chain couples TRBV5-1 to TRBJ2-3; a weak D match, TRBD1 (6 bases). This CDR3 has 15 residues. Germline CDR1 is SGHRS and CDR2 is YFSETQ. V dropped 4 bases and J dropped 0 bases, with 12 bases sitting between them. CDR3 region: CASSLRDTSTDTQYF. The DNA of the CDR3 is TGCGCCAGCAGCCTCCGGGACACCAGCACAGATACGCAGTATTTT.

The gene calls are TRBV4-1 and TRBJ1-4; D ambiguous. This CDR3 region has 21 residues. Trimming took off 0 bases at V and 0 bases at J, with 23 bases between the two ends. Germline loops: CDR1 MGHRA, CDR2 YSYEKL. CDR3 sequence (DNA): TGCGCCAGCAGCCAAGACGGTATTTCGGAGCACTCAAATCCAACTAATGAAAAACTGTTTTTT. Protein product: CASSQDGISEHSNPTNEKLFF.

This chain connects TRBV21-1 to TRBJ1-6; no DNA check was done on the table's D call, TRBD1. TRBV21-1 is a listed pseudogene. The CDR3 length is 20 residues. The CDR3 nucleotides read TGTGCCAGCAGCCCCATTCTCAAAGACCCTCATGGACAGGGAAGTTCACCCCTCCACTTT. Its translation: CASSPILKDPHGQGSSPLHF.

The chain combines TRBV20-1 with TRBJ2-5, with D perhaps matching TRBD2 (5 bases). V was trimmed by 3 bases and J by 2 bases, leaving 19 bases between them. CDR1 and CDR2 (germline): DFQATT, SNEGSKA (reference sequence). CDR3 length: 16 amino acids. The CDR3, as DNA: TGCAGTGCTAGTCTTTACCGAGACGGGAAACAAGAGACCCAGTACTTC. Translated, it gives CSASLYRDGKQETQYF.

The V gene is TRBV11-3, the J gene TRBJ1-1; 8 nucleotides agree with TRBD1. Unmatched junction bases numbered 3, after V lost 0 bases and J lost 6 bases. The length of the CDR3 is 14 residues. Germline loops: CDR1 SGHNT, CDR2 YENEEA. The CDR3 loop reads CASSLETGEAEAFF. CDR3 nucleotides: TGTGCCAGCAGCTTAGAGACAGGGGAGGCTGAAGCTTTCTTT.

V usage is TRBV5-1 and J usage is TRBJ2-3; D is undetermined. The germline gives CDR1 SGHRS, CDR2 YFSETQ. This CDR3 region has 14 residues. Deletions cut 0 bases from V and 2 bases from J, with 7 bases between. The CDR3 loop reads CASSLELLTDTQYF. The DNA for the CDR3 is TGCGCCAGCAGCTTGGAACTACTCACAGATACGCAGTATTTT.

The rearrangement uses TRBV4-3 and TRBJ1-3, with D unresolved. Per the germline V gene, CDR1 is LGHNA and CDR2 is YSLEER. The CDR3 totals 13 residues. V lost 5 bases to trimming and J lost 0 bases, with 5 bases between them. CDR3 residues: CASSGRSGNTIYF. The CDR3 coding sequence is TGCGCCAGCAGCGGGCGCTCTGGAAACACCATATATTTT.

V gene TRBV19 combines with J gene TRBJ1-2, with 9 nucleotides matching TRBD1. The CDR3 length is 16 residues. After removal of 4 bases from V and 1 base from J, the junction contained 7 bases not matched to a gene. CDR1 LNHDA and CDR2 SQIVND come from the germline V gene (reference sequence). CDR3 bases: TGTGCCAGTAGTAAAGGACAGGGGATTAATAACTATGGCTACACCTTC. This sequence encodes CASSKGQGINNYGYTF.

This chain links TRBV4-2 with TRBJ2-2; 9 bases map to TRBD2. The J segment lost 0 bases and the V segment lost 0 bases, leaving 2 bases of the junction unmatched. This CDR3 region has 17 residues. Germline V gives CDR1 LGHNA, CDR2 YNFKEQ. The chain's CDR3 is CASSQEGGRANTGELFF. The CDR3 region has the DNA TGTGCCAGCAGCCAAGAGGGCGGGAGGGCGAACACCGGGGAGCTGTTTTTT.

The rearrangement uses TRBV24-1 and TRBJ2-3, with 7 bases aligning to TRBD1. The junction had 8 bases not matched to a gene; V was cut back by 3 bases and J by 0 bases. The CDR3 contains 17 residues. Germline V gene sequence: CDR1 KGHDR, CDR2 SFDVKD. CDR3 DNA: TGTGCCACCAGTGATCCTTGGGGGACAGACAGCACAGATACGCAGTATTTT. Protein: CATSDPWGTDSTDTQYF.

The chain recombines TRBV13 with TRBJ2-7; TRBD1 might be the D (6 bases). V lost 4 bases to trimming and J lost 1 base, with 8 bases between them. The V gene's germline CDR1 is PRHDT and CDR2 FYEKMQ (reference sequence). The CDR3 totals 13 residues. This CDR3 is CASSWDKSYEQYV. As DNA, the CDR3 is TGTGCCAGCAGCTGGGACAAGTCCTACGAGCAGTACGTC.

This clone was recorded only once. V usage is TRBV18 and J usage is TRBJ1-3; 7 positions agree with TRBD1. CDR1 and CDR2 (germline): KGHSH, LQKENI. The CDR3 runs to 17 residues. V gave up 3 bases and J gave up 0 bases; unmatched junction bases: 8. Here the CDR3 reads CASSPYFTGASGNTIYF. In DNA, the CDR3 is TGTGCCAGCTCACCCTATTTCACAGGGGCCTCTGGAAACACCATATATTTT.

The chain joins TRBV30 to TRBJ2-5; 7 bases are a match to TRBD2. The CDR3 length is 13 residues. CDR1 is GTSNPN, CDR2 SVGIG, per germline (reference sequence). V was clipped by 2 bases and J by 4 bases; unmatched bases: 4. The CDR3 DNA sequence: TGTGCCTGGAGTCGACTAGCCGGAGAGACCCAGTACTTC. Its protein product is CAWSRLAGETQYF. Complete variable domain (other parts from reference TRBV30 and TRBJ2-5): SQTIHQWPATLVQPVGSPLSLECTVEGTSNPNLYWYRQAAGRGLQLLFYSVGIGQISSEVPQNLSASRPQDRQFILSSKKLLLSDSGFYLCAWSRLAGETQYFGPGTRLLVL.

V and J are TRBV29-1 and TRBJ1-1, with unresolved D. From germline, CDR1 is SQVTM and CDR2 ANQGSEA. The length of the CDR3 is 13 residues. V was trimmed by 7 bases and J by 0 bases, leaving 12 bases between them. This CDR3 is CSGAALLNTEAFF. The CDR3 DNA reads TGCAGCGGTGCGGCGTTATTGAACACTGAAGCTTTCTTT.

The V and J genes are TRBV10-3 and TRBJ2-5; 7 bases align to TRBD2. After removal of 3 bases from V and 0 bases from J, the junction contained 4 bases not matched to a gene. The CDR3 covers 15 residues. Looked up from germline, CDR1 is ENHRY and CDR2 is SYGVKD. CDR3 DNA sequence: TGTGCCATCAGTGATTATGCGGGGGACCAAGAGACCCAGTACTTC. Residues: CAISDYAGDQETQYF.

The chain joins TRBV29-1 to TRBJ2-1; possible D gene TRBD2, 5 bases. The germline CDR1 and CDR2 sequences are SQVTM and ANQGSEA. V was pared by 0 bases and J by 0 bases, with 15 bases between. CDR3 length: 17 amino acids. The CDR3 here is CSVEDSRGLSSYNEQFF. CDR3 DNA: TGCAGCGTTGAAGATTCTCGGGGTTTAAGCTCCTACAATGAGCAGTTCTTC.

This rearrangement joins TRBV2 to TRBJ1-2; 10 nucleotides agree with TRBD1. Germline values: CDR1 SNHLY, CDR2 FYNNEI. The CDR3 extends over 14 amino acids. With V trimmed by 9 bases and J by 1 base, 5 bases remained unmatched. CDR3 loop: CARAGTGDNYGYTF. Here the CDR3 DNA reads TGTGCCAGAGCCGGGACAGGGGATAACTATGGCTACACCTTC. Full variable domain (outside the CDR3, taken from reference TRBV2 and TRBJ1-2): EPEVTQTPSHQVTQMGQEVILRCVPISNHLYFYWYRQILGQKVEFLVSFYNNEISEKSEIFDDQFSVERPDGSNFTLKIRSTKLEDSAMYFCARAGTGDNYGYTFGSGTRLTVV.

J is TRBJ1-1 and V is TRBV15; D gene ambiguous. The CDR3 is 14 residues long. Trimming stripped 0 bases from V and 1 base from J, with 6 bases between. Germline V gene sequence: CDR1 LNHNV, CDR2 YYDKDF (reference sequence). CDR3 in amino acids: CATSRDGWNTEAFF. The CDR3 DNA is TGTGCCACCAGCAGAGACGGGTGGAACACTGAAGCTTTCTTT.

This clone was detected only a few times. The chain carries TRBV4-2 and TRBJ1-5; possible D gene TRBD1, 5 bases. The germline V gene encodes CDR1 LGHNA and CDR2 YNFKEQ. Trimming cost V 0 bases and J 5 bases, with 14 bases left between them. CDR3 length equals 16 residues. The CDR3 DNA reads TGTGCCAGCAGCCAAGATCAGGGTAGTGGGGATCAGCCCCAGCATTTT. Amino acid sequence: CASSQDQGSGDQPQHF.

The chain has TRBV24-1 and TRBJ1-6; 9 nucleotides agree with TRBD1. The V gene's germline CDR1 is KGHDR and CDR2 SFDVKD. CDR3 length: 16 residues. V trimming: 2 bases; J trimming: 7 bases; junction bases outside the gene matches: 5. The CDR3: CATSDYNRGPNSPLHF. The CDR3 DNA is TGTGCCACCAGTGATTATAACAGGGGGCCCAATTCACCCCTCCACTTT.

This chain links TRBV6-5 with TRBJ1-2, with 10 bases lining up with TRBD1. The CDR3 sequence is 13 residues long. Germline CDR1 and CDR2: MNHEY and SVGAGI. The ends lost 7 bases at V and 6 bases at J; junction bases unmatched: 5. CDR3 in DNA: TGTGCCAGCACGAGGACAGGGGGGGATGGCTACACCTTC. Its translation is CASTRTGGDGYTF.

The rearrangement uses TRBV28 and TRBJ1-5; 7 nucleotides line up with TRBD1. In germline, CDR1 is MDHEN, CDR2 SYDVKM. The CDR3 runs 12 residues. The V gene end was trimmed by 5 bases and the J gene end by 9 bases; junction bases not matched to a gene: 4. DNA of the CDR3: TGTGCCAGCAGTCAAGGGGGCCTGCCCCAGCATTTT. This encodes CASSQGGLPQHF.

The CDR3 is CASSQAQGRETQYF. DNA of the CDR3: TGTGCCAGCAGCCAGGCACAGGGAAGGGAGACCCAGTACTTC. V and J are TRBV3-1 (or the pseudogene TRBV3-2) and TRBJ2-5, with D possibly matching TRBD1 (6 bases). This CDR3 has 14 residues. Looked up from germline, CDR1 is LGHDT and CDR2 is YNNKEL (reference sequence). V dropped 3 bases and J dropped 5 bases, with 13 bases sitting between them.

The chain is built from TRBV2 and TRBJ1-5; unclear D gene. CDR3 length equals 14 residues. The germline V and J ends were trimmed by 6 bases and 1 base, with 10 bases remaining between them. Germline V gives CDR1 SNHLY, CDR2 FYNNEI. The CDR3 sequence is CASRPDNSNQPQHF. In DNA form, the CDR3 reads TGTGCCAGCAGACCCGACAACAGCAATCAGCCCCAGCATTTT.

This clone was observed a single time. V usage is TRBV15 and J usage is TRBJ1-4, with 8 bases identical to TRBD1. The CDR3 runs 18 residues. With V trimmed by 3 bases and J by 3 bases, 12 bases remained unmatched. The germline V gene encodes CDR1 LNHNV and CDR2 YYDKDF (reference sequence). CDR3 nucleotides: TGTGCCACCAGCAGCACCGTGATAGGACAGGGAGCTAATGAAAAACTGTTTTTT. Encoded protein: CATSSTVIGQGANEKLFF. Variable domain in full (rest from reference TRBV15 and TRBJ1-4): DAMVIQNPRYQVTQFGKPVTLSCSQTLNHNVMYWYQQKSSQAPKLLFHYYDKDFNNEADTPDNFQSRRPNTSFCFLDIRSPGLGDTAMYLCATSSTVIGQGANEKLFFGSGTQLSVL.

The V call is TRBV7-3, the J call TRBJ2-3; no definite D call. Germline lookup yields CDR1 SGHTA and CDR2 FQGTGA. Trimming shortened V by 0 bases and J by 0 bases, and 7 bases separated the two germline ends. There are 15 residues in the CDR3. The CDR3 reads CASSLTGLSTDTQYF. In nucleotides, the CDR3 is TGTGCCAGCAGCTTAACCGGGTTAAGCACAGATACGCAGTATTTT.

The chain is built from TRBV18 and TRBJ2-7; D might be TRBD2 (5 bases). V lost 6 bases and J 3 bases, leaving 12 bases between the germline ends. The CDR3 totals 13 residues. Germline CDR1 reads KGHSH; CDR2 reads LQKENI. The CDR3, as DNA: TGTGCCAGCTCGAGGAACCGGGACTACGAGCAGTACGTC. Translated: CASSRNRDYEQYV.